This T cell receptor beta chain derives from a study of blood T cell repertoires in COVID-19. Looking at the study overall: The United States, Italy and Spain supplied acute and convalescent COVID-19 samples. Sample material is recorded as cDNA or gDNA derived from T cells, B-cell-depleted T cells, or PBMCs.

Using immunoSEQ multiplex PCR, the repertoire was profiled, and TCRdb retains in-frame clones only, with some absent. Of 300,000 to 450,000 clones in the sample, roughly 84% were seen once. CDR3 length equals 18 residues. Germline V gives CDR1 LNHDA, CDR2 SQIVND (reference sequence). Trimming cost V 5 bases and J 7 bases, with 26 bases left between them. Assignment of participants to cohorts was predicated upon participant-reported clinical history. What was sequenced was PBMCs or T cells enriched from blood (not recorded which). The sequence was collected from a woman aged 25-40 years who had recovered from COVID-19. The rearrangement uses TRBV19 and TRBJ1-4, with a tentative D call TRBD1 (5 bases). The CDR3 loop reads CASSAAGTGGWQGEKLFF. The CDR3 coding sequence is TGTGCCAGTAGTGCGGCCGGGACGGGAGGTTGGCAGGGTGAAAAACTGTTTTTT.